This T cell receptor beta chain is drawn from a study of blood T cell repertoires in COVID-19. Across the whole study: From T cells, B-cell-depleted T cells, or PBMCs came the material, which was cDNA or gDNA.

Some clones are missing from TCRdb's copy, which holds only in-frame ones; the method was immunoSEQ multiplex PCR. The sample lists 100,000 to 150,000 clones; 90% were seen once. This clone was picked up a small number of times. The CDR3 has 17 amino acids. Germline trimming cut 4 bases from V and 1 base from J; bases unmatched to any gene: 10. Germline CDR1 is LGHNA and CDR2 is YSLEER. The source of this sequence is a woman in her sixties with COVID-19, enrolled during active disease. The sequenced sample consisted of peripheral blood. The chain is built from TRBV4-3 and TRBJ1-1, with 9 bases that match TRBD1. The CDR3 protein is CASSPALPGQGNTEAFF. The CDR3 DNA sequence: TGCGCCAGCAGCCCAGCATTACCGGGACAGGGGAACACTGAAGCTTTCTTT.